This T cell receptor (beta chain) was retrieved from a study of long-term antiretroviral therapy in people with HIV. Whole-study findings and limits: Whichever time point was examined, clones expanded before ART dominated the repertoire.

Treatment for all HIV-infected participants took place in the United States. Version v3.0 of the immunoSEQ assay was performed at survey level. The data were produced by immunoSEQ multiplex PCR, yet TCRdb's version contains in-frame clones alone and is incomplete. The sample holds 20,000 to 25,000 clones, roughly 85% seen once. This clone showed up just a few times. Its target is unknown. Germline assignment: CDR1 MNHEY and CDR2 SMNVEV (reference sequence). The length of the CDR3 is 16 residues. V lost 4 bases to trimming and J lost 2 bases, with 17 bases between them. Sequences were derived from unsorted PBMCs, sampled 1.2 years after starting antiretroviral therapy. V and J are TRBV27 and TRBJ1-1; TRBD1 might be the D (5 bases). This clonotype was sampled from a woman between 40 and 50 years old with HIV. CDR3 sequence reads: CASSSAGRRLNTEAFF. In DNA, the CDR3 is TGTGCCAGCAGTTCGGCAGGGAGGCGGCTTAACACTGAAGCTTTCTTT.